Below are 14 T cell receptor beta chains sequenced from a single sample in a study of shared clonotypes between healthy human individuals. CD45RO-negative, CCR7-positively selected cells formed the naive CD8 fraction, excluding terminally differentiated effector memory CD45RA+ cells. The method was immunoSEQ multiplex PCR; TCRdb's version includes in-frame clones alone and lacks a portion of them. The sample holds hundreds of thousands of clones, about 96% seen once. Sequencing was done on a sample of naive CD8+ T cells sorted from blood. The receptors shown here come from a woman in her twenties or thirties in good health.

The J gene is TRBJ2-7, the V gene TRBV5-4; 7 bases are shared with TRBD1. This CDR3 has 16 amino acids. V shed 4 bases and J 1 base; nucleotides not matched to a gene: 11. CDR1 and CDR2 from the germline V gene are SGHNT and YYREEE (reference sequence). CDR3 DNA sequence: TGTGCCAGCAGCCCTCCCCGACAGGGCCCGTCCTACGAGCAGTACTTC. Its protein is CASSPPRQGPSYEQYF.

DNA of the CDR3: TGTGCCAGCAGCTCAAAGGCCTTCTCAAGTTCCTACGAGCAGTACTTC. Translating gives CASSSKAFSSSYEQYF. V gene TRBV11-2 combines with J gene TRBJ2-7; no reliable D call. Germline CDR1 SGHAT, CDR2 FQNNGV. The ends were cut back, 4 bases at V and 1 base at J, with 17 bases in the middle. The CDR3 runs to 16 residues. Complete variable domain (other parts from reference TRBV11-2 and TRBJ2-7): EAGVAQSPRYKIIEKRQSVAFWCNPISGHATLYWYQQILGQGPKLLIQFQNNGVVDDSQLPKDRFSAERLKGVDSTLKIQPAKLEDSAVYLCASSSKAFSSSYEQYFGPGTRLTVT.

This clone turned up a few times. The chain links TRBV4-1 to TRBJ1-4; weak D call: TRBD1 (5 bases). Trimming pared 0 bases from V and 8 bases from J, leaving 13 bases between. The CDR3 covers 15 residues. Per the germline V gene, CDR1 is MGHRA and CDR2 is YSYEKL. The chain's CDR3 is CASSQDWPGREKLFF. For the CDR3, the DNA is TGCGCCAGCAGCCAAGATTGGCCGGGGCGGGAAAAACTGTTTTTT.

The V gene is TRBV4-1, the J gene TRBJ1-5; possible D gene TRBD1, 5 bases. V was cut by 6 bases and J by 6 bases, with 18 bases left in between. This CDR3 spans 15 amino acids. Germline-derived CDR1 and CDR2 are MGHRA and YSYEKL. The CDR3 DNA reads as TGCGCCAGCAGTCGTACCAGGGTCGATGGTCAGCCCCAGCATTTT. It is translated as CASSRTRVDGQPQHF.

V is TRBV25-1 and J is TRBJ1-1, with 9 positions matching TRBD1. Trimming at V came to 5 bases and at J to 6 bases, leaving 7 bases not matched to a gene. This CDR3 is built from 14 residues. Germline V gene sequence: CDR1 MGHDK, CDR2 SYGVNS. The CDR3 nucleotides are TGTGCCAGCAGTCTGGGACAGGGAGGCTCTGAAGCTTTCTTT. It translates to CASSLGQGGSEAFF. The full variable domain, rest sourced from reference TRBV25-1 and TRBJ1-1, is EADIYQTPRYLVIGTGKKITLECSQTMGHDKMYWYQQDPGMELHLIHYSYGVNSTEKGDLSSESTVSRIRTEHFPLTLESARPSHTSQYLCASSLGQGGSEAFFGQGTRLTVV.

The V gene is TRBV19, the J gene TRBJ2-7; 10 bases are shared with TRBD1. V shed 5 bases, J shed 5 bases, and the junction held 9 bases outside the gene matches. Germline V gene data show CDR1 as LNHDA and CDR2 as SQIVND (reference sequence). CDR3 length equals 15 residues. CDR3 region: CASSVPGQGTHEQYF. CDR3 in DNA: TGTGCCAGTAGTGTGCCGGGACAGGGGACCCACGAGCAGTACTTC.

The chain couples TRBV11-2 to TRBJ2-3; no clear D. Per germline, CDR1 SGHAT and CDR2 FQNNGV. The CDR3 sequence is 14 residues long. V lost 5 bases, J lost 1 base, and 10 bases lay in between. CDR3 sequence (DNA): TGTGCCAGCAGCCTAACTCCCCGCACAGATACGCAGTATTTT. This encodes CASSLTPRTDTQYF.

The chain carries TRBV28 and TRBJ2-7; the match to TRBD2 covers 8 bases. Trimming removed 7 bases from V and 2 bases from J; junction bases left unmatched: 4. This CDR3 spans 13 amino acids. CDR1 MDHEN and CDR2 SYDVKM come from the germline V gene. CDR3 nucleotides: TGTGCCAGCATGCGGGAGGCTGCCTACGAGCAGTACTTC. Its protein is CASMREAAYEQYF.

This chain uses TRBV30 with TRBJ2-7; the D gene is possibly TRBD1 (5 bases). This CDR3 has 13 residues. The germline V and J ends were trimmed by 5 bases and 3 bases, with 14 bases remaining between them. Germline lookup yields CDR1 GTSNPN and CDR2 SVGIG (reference sequence). As DNA, the CDR3 is TGTGCCTGGTCCTTGGGGCAGATCTACGAGCAGTACTTC. Translation gives CAWSLGQIYEQYF.

CDR3 region: CASRPGGTNEKLFF. CDR3 DNA: TGTGCCAGCAGACCGGGGGGGACTAATGAAAAACTGTTTTTT. This chain links TRBV27 with TRBJ1-4; TRBD1 is a possible D gene (5 bases). The V end lost 6 bases, the J end lost 2 bases, and 10 bases lay between the germline ends. This CDR3 has 14 amino acids. CDR1 and CDR2 from the germline V gene are MNHEY and SMNVEV (reference sequence).

This sequence joins TRBV7-9 and TRBJ2-3, with unresolved D. The CDR3 has 14 amino acids. Germline values: CDR1 SEHNR, CDR2 FQNEAQ (reference sequence). Trimming stripped 5 bases from V and 6 bases from J, with 15 bases between. The CDR3 sequence is CASSHTSNSDTQYF. In DNA form, the CDR3 reads TGTGCCAGCAGCCATACAAGTAATTCGGATACGCAGTATTTT.

The rearrangement links TRBV4-2 to TRBJ2-3; maybe TRBD2 (5 bases). Trimming shortened V by 0 bases and J by 0 bases, and 16 bases separated the two germline ends. CDR1 LGHNA and CDR2 YNFKEQ come from the germline V gene. CDR3 size: 18 residues. This CDR3 is CASSQDLLWGESTDTQYF. As DNA, the CDR3 is TGTGCCAGCAGCCAAGATCTCCTATGGGGAGAGAGCACAGATACGCAGTATTTT.

The chain couples TRBV6-1 to TRBJ2-5; 7 bases agree with TRBD1. The J call may be in error: the DNA end matches TRBJ2-7 better. This CDR3 region has 14 residues. Germline V CDR1 and CDR2: MNHNS, SASEGT. The CDR3 sequence is CASSSGQLSYEQYF. The CDR3 coding sequence is TGTGCCAGCAGTTCGGGACAGCTTTCCTACGAGCAGTACTTC.

This chain connects TRBV27 to TRBJ1-5; 9 positions match TRBD1. Losses at the gene ends were 5 bases for V and 0 bases for J; bases not matched to a gene: 20. This CDR3 spans 21 amino acids. The germline gives CDR1 MNHEY, CDR2 SMNVEV (reference sequence). In DNA form, the CDR3 reads TGTGCCAGCAGTCCCGTTAGGGCGGGACAGGGAAGGGGGTATAGCAATCAGCCCCAGCATTTT. Translation gives CASSPVRAGQGRGYSNQPQHF.